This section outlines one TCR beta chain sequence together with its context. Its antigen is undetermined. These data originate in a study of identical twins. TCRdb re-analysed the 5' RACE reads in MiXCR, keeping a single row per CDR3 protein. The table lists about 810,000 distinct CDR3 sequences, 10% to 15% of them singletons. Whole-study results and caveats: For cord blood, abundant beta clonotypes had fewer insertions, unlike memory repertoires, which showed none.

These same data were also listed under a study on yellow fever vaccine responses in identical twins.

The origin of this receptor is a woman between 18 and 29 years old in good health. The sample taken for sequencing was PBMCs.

CDR3 loop: CSANRAQGTGELFF. The CDR3 DNA reads as TGCAGTGCTAACCGGGCCCAGGGCACCGGGGAGCTGTTTTTT. The chain uses TRBV20-1 and TRBJ2-2, with a weak D call TRBD1 (5 bases). CDR3 size: 14 residues. Trimming shortened V by 4 bases and J by 4 bases, and 13 bases separated the two germline ends. CDR1 DFQATT and CDR2 SNEGSKA come from the germline V gene (reference sequence).